The rows below give T cell receptor beta chains drawn from one sample of a study of blood T cell repertoires in COVID-19. Profiling relied on immunoSEQ multiplex PCR, and the TCRdb table lists in-frame clones only, not all of them. Seen here are roughly 230,000 clones, approximately 80% observed once, and the top ten hold under 12%. What was sequenced was peripheral blood. The receptors shown here come from a woman of 80 years or more with COVID-19, enrolled during active disease. Each CDR3 is given with its conserved first and last residue. The D gene is left open where the match is weak. Only part of the rows carry a size: once, few, many, or a class if the clone is expanded.

cdr3_nt	cdr3_aa	d_call	j_call	clone_size	v_call
TGTGCCAGCTCACCAGGGGCGACCACAGATACGCAGTATTTT	CASSPGATTDTQYF	NA	TRBJ2-3	NA	TRBV18
TGTGCCAGCAGTGAAGCGCGGGGCAGCAGAGAAGTTTTCTTT	CASSEARGSREVFF	NA	TRBJ1-1	NA	TRBV6-1
TGTGCCAGCAGCTTACAGGGGATGAACACTGAAGCTTTCTTT	CASSLQGMNTEAFF	NA	TRBJ1-1	once	TRBV7-3
TGTGCCAGCAGGACAGCCAAGGGGGAGACCCAGTACTTC	CASRTAKGETQYF	NA	TRBJ2-5	NA	TRBV6-5
TGTGCCAGCAGCTTGTGGGGGACAGGGGGTGTCAATGAGCAGTTCTTC	CASSLWGTGGVNEQFF	TRBD1	TRBJ2-1	NA	TRBV5-6
TGTGCCAGCAGCACTCAGAGGAGTATCACTGAAGCTTTCTTT	CASSTQRSITEAFF	NA	TRBJ1-1	once	TRBV7-2
TGTGCCAGTACCTTGGACAGACTAAGCTCTGGAAACACCATATATTTT	CASTLDRLSSGNTIYF	NA	TRBJ1-3	NA	TRBV19
TGTGCCAGCCAGTCCGGGGGTGGATACGAGCAGTACTTC	CASQSGGGYEQYF	NA	TRBJ2-7	once	TRBV6-5
TGTGCCAGCAGTAGGGACAGGGTAAAGGCTGAAGCTTTCTTT	CASSRDRVKAEAFF	TRBD1	TRBJ1-1	few	TRBV6-5
TGTGCCAGCAGCCAAGACCTCGGGACAGCCTCCTACGAGCAGTACTTC	CASSQDLGTASYEQYF	TRBD1	TRBJ2-7	NA	TRBV14
TGTGCCAGCAGAACGGACAGCCATACCGGGGAGCTGTTTTTT	CASRTDSHTGELFF	NA	TRBJ2-2	NA	TRBV11-2
TGCAGCGTGGGTAAGGACAGGCGGAACACTGAAGCTTTCTTT	CSVGKDRRNTEAFF	TRBD1	TRBJ1-1	NA	TRBV29-1
TGTGCCAGCAGTGAACCAAGGACTCCTAGCACAGATACGCAGTATTTT	CASSEPRTPSTDTQYF	NA	TRBJ2-3	NA	TRBV6-1